This T cell receptor (beta chain) is drawn from a study of T cells after yellow fever vaccination. In the study overall: Fractions low in cell number were prepared with SMART-Seq v4 Ultra Low Input. The study's findings and limits: The secondary response was weaker but peaked faster, day 5 versus 15.

As concerns this clonotype: Its antigen is unidentified.

TCRdb re-analysed the 5' RACE reads in MiXCR, keeping a single row per CDR3 protein. Here the sample spans around 310,000 distinct CDR3 sequences, 8% to 10% being singletons. Germline values: CDR1 SGHAT, CDR2 FQNNGV. The CDR3 contains 18 residues. V gave up 2 bases and J gave up 7 bases, with 24 bases separating them. Sequencing was performed on PBMCs, taken on the day of the first yellow fever vaccination. The clonotype was recovered from a man aged 18 to 29 who received the YFV17D yellow fever vaccine. The chain is built from TRBV11-2 and TRBJ2-1; tentative D call: TRBD1 (5 bases). This chain's CDR3 is CASSLNMAGQGQFNEQFF. CDR3 in DNA: TGTGCCAGCAGCTTAAATATGGCAGGGCAAGGGCAATTTAATGAGCAGTTCTTC.